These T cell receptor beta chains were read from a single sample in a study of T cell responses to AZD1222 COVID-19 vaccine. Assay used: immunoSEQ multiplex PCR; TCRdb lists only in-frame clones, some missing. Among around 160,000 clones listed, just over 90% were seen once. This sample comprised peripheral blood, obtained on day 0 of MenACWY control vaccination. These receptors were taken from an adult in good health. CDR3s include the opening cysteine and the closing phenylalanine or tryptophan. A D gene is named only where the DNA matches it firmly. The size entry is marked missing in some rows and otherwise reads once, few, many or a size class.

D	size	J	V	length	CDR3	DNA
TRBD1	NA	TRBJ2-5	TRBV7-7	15	CASRIGTGGEETQYF	TGTGCCAGCAGGATCGGGACAGGGGGCGAAGAGACCCAGTACTTC
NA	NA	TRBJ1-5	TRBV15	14	CATSRDKSNQPQHF	TGTGCCACCAGCAGAGATAAGAGCAATCAGCCCCAGCATTTT
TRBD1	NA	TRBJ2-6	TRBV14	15	CASSHTGAGANVLTF	TGTGCCAGCAGCCACACAGGGGCTGGGGCCAACGTCCTGACTTTC
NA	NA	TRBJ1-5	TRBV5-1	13	CASSQRSNQPQHF	TGCGCCAGCAGCCAAAGGAGCAATCAGCCCCAGCATTTT
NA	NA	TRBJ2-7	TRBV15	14	CATSRDRSSYEQYF	TGTGCCACCAGCAGGGACCGGAGCTCCTACGAGCAGTACTTC
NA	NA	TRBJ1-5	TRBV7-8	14	CASSPEQSNQPQHF	TGTGCCAGCAGCCCAGAGCAGAGCAATCAGCCCCAGCATTTT
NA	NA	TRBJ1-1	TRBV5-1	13	CASSETGNTEAFF	TGCGCCAGCAGCGAGACGGGGAACACTGAAGCTTTCTTT
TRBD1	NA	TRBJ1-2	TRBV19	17	CASSNGQGPLSSRGYTF	TGTGCCAGTAGTAACGGACAGGGGCCCTTGTCGAGTCGCGGCTACACCTTC
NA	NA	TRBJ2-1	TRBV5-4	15	CASSFGGLADNEQFF	TGTGCCAGCAGCTTTGGGGGCTTAGCTGACAATGAGCAGTTCTTC
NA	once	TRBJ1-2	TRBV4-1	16	CASSQAPKGRYYGYTF	TGCGCCAGCAGCCAAGCCCCGAAGGGCCGGTACTATGGCTACACCTTC
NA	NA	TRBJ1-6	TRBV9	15	CASSVDGPTNSPLHF	TGTGCCAGCAGCGTAGACGGACCGACTAATTCACCCCTCCACTTT
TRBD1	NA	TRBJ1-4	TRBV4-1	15	CASSQAGTGTEKLFF	TGCGCCAGCAGCCAAGCCGGGACAGGGACTGAAAAACTGTTTTTT
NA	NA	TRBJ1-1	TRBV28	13	CASSSGGEYEAFF	TGTGCCAGCAGTTCCGGAGGGGAATATGAAGCTTTCTTT
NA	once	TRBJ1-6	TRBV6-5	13	CASQARNDSPLHF	TGTGCCAGCCAGGCCAGGAATGATTCACCCCTCCACTTT
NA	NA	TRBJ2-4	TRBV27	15	CASSLGIQAKNIQYF	TGTGCCAGCAGTTTGGGGATACAAGCCAAAAACATTCAGTACTTC
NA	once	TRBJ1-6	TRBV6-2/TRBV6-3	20	CASSYSQGLAREARSSPLHF	TGTGCCAGCAGTTACTCTCAGGGGTTGGCCAGGGAAGCACGGAGTTCACCCCTCCACTTT
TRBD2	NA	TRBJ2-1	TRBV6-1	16	CASSVYRGGSYNEQFF	TGTGCCAGCAGTGTTTACCGGGGGGGCTCCTACAATGAGCAGTTCTTC
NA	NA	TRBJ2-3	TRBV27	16	CASSLLGRGEGDTQYF	TGTGCCAGCAGTTTACTCGGCAGGGGAGAGGGAGATACGCAGTATTTT
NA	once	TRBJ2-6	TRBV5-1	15	CASSLEPWGANVLTF	TGCGCCAGCAGCTTGGAACCGTGGGGGGCCAACGTCCTGACTTTC
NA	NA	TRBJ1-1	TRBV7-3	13	CASSIGMNTEAFF	TGTGCCAGCAGCATTGGAATGAACACTGAAGCTTTCTTT
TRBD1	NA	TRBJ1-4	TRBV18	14	CASSPNRGGEKLFF	TGTGCCAGCTCACCAAACAGGGGAGGTGAAAAACTGTTTTTT
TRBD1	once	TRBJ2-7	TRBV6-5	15	CASSYQDRGPYEQYF	TGTGCCAGCAGTTACCAGGACAGGGGGCCCTACGAGCAGTACTTC
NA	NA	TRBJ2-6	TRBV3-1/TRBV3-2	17	CASSPPGGHSGANVLTF	TGTGCCAGCAGCCCCCCCGGGGGGCACTCTGGGGCCAACGTCCTGACTTTC
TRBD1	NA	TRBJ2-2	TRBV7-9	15	CASSSTGGSTGELFF	TGTGCCAGCAGCTCTACAGGGGGCTCTACCGGGGAGCTGTTTTTT
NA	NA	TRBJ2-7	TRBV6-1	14	CASSELYGSYEQYF	TGTGCCAGCAGTGAATTGTATGGGAGCTACGAGCAGTACTTC
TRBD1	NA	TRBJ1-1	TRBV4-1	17	CASSIQARTGLNTEAFF	TGCGCCAGCAGCATCCAGGCGAGGACAGGGCTGAACACTGAAGCTTTCTTT
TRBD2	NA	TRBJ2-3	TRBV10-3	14	CAISVTSGTDTQYF	TGTGCCATCAGTGTTACTAGCGGGACAGATACGCAGTATTTT
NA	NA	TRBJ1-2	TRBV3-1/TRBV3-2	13	CASSPTANYGYTF	TGTGCCAGCAGCCCTACCGCTAACTATGGCTACACCTTC
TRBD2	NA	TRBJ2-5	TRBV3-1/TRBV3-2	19	CASSPPELAGVVNRETQYF	TGTGCCAGCAGCCCGCCGGAGTTAGCGGGAGTCGTAAATAGAGAGACCCAGTACTTC
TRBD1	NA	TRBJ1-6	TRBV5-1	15	CASSQDDRGNSPLHF	TGCGCCAGCAGCCAAGACGACAGGGGTAATTCACCCCTCCACTTT
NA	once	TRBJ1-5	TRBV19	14	CASSIGQFGQPQHF	TGTGCCAGTAGTATCGGACAGTTCGGGCAGCCCCAGCATTTT
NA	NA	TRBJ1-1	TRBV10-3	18	CAISDWRYGIRVNTEAFF	TGTGCCATCAGTGATTGGAGGTACGGGATCAGAGTGAACACTGAAGCTTTCTTT
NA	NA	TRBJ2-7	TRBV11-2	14	CASSPLKGFHEQYF	TGTGCCAGCAGCCCCTTAAAAGGGTTCCACGAGCAGTACTTC
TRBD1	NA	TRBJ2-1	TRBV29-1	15	CSGSPGTGVYNEQFF	TGCAGCGGCTCTCCCGGGACAGGGGTCTACAATGAGCAGTTCTTC
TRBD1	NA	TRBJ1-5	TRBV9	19	CASSGATGDPSVGNQPQHF	TGTGCCAGCAGCGGGGCAACAGGGGACCCCTCGGTGGGCAATCAGCCCCAGCATTTT
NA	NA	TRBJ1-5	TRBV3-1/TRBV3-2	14	CASSQGRRNQPQHF	TGTGCCAGCAGCCAAGGCAGGCGCAATCAGCCCCAGCATTTT
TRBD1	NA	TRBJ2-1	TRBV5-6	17	CASSLVRDRVVYNEQFF	TGTGCCAGCAGCTTGGTGAGGGACAGGGTAGTCTACAATGAGCAGTTCTTC
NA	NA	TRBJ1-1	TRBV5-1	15	CASSLSVQMNTEAFF	TGCGCCAGCAGCTTGTCGGTCCAAATGAACACTGAAGCTTTCTTT
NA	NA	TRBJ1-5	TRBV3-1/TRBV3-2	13	CASSQGGNQPQHF	TGTGCCAGCAGCCAAGGGGGCAATCAGCCCCAGCATTTT
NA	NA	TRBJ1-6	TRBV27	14	CASSLGGLNSPLHF	TGTGCCAGCAGCCTGGGGGGATTAAATTCACCCCTCCACTTT
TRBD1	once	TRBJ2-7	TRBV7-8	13	CASHSGTGFEQYF	TGTGCCAGCCATTCCGGGACAGGGTTTGAGCAGTACTTC
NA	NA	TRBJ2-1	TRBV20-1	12	CSASGNYNEQFF	TGCAGTGCTAGTGGGAACTACAATGAGCAGTTCTTC
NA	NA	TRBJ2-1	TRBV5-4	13	CASSLGGAGEQFF	TGTGCCAGCAGCCTGGGGGGGGCAGGTGAGCAGTTCTTC
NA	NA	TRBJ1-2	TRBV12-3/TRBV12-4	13	CASSLDVTYGCTF	TGTGCCAGCAGTCTGGACGTTACCTATGGCTGCACCTTC
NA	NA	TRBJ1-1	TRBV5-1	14	CASSSGPRDTEAFF	TGCGCCAGCAGCTCGGGGCCGAGGGACACTGAAGCTTTCTTT
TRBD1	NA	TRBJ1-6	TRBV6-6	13	CAIRTGRDSPLHF	TGTGCCATCAGGACAGGGAGGGATTCACCCCTCCACTTT
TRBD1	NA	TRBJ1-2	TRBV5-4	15	CASSPGQGVPYGYTF	TGTGCCAGCAGCCCTGGACAGGGAGTACCCTATGGCTACACCTTC
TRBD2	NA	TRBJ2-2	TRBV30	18	CAWSPEGLAVGDTGELFF	TGTGCCTGGAGTCCGGAAGGACTAGCGGTCGGGGACACCGGGGAGCTGTTTTTT
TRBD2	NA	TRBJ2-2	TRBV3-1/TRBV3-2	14	CASSLAGNTGELFF	TGTGCCAGCAGCCTAGCGGGGAACACCGGGGAGCTGTTTTTT
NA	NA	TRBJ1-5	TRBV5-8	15	CASSLDGEGNQPQHF	TGTGCCAGCAGCTTGGATGGGGAGGGCAATCAGCCCCAGCATTTT
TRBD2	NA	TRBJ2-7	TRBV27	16	CASSPGLAVFPYEQYF	TGTGCCAGCAGTCCCGGACTAGCGGTATTTCCCTACGAGCAGTACTTC